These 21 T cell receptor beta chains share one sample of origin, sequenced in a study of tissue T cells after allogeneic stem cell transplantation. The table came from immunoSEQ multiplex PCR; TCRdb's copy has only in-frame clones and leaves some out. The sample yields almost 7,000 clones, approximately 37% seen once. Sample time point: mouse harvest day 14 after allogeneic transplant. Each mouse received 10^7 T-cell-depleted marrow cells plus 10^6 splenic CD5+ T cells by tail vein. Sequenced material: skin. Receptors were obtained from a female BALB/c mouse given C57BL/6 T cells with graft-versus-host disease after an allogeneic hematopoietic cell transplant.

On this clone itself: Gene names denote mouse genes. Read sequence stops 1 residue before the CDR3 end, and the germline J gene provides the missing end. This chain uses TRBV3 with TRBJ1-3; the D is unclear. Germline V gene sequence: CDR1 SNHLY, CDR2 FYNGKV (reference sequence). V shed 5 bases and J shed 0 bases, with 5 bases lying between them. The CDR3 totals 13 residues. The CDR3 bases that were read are TGTGCCAGCAGCGAAATTTCTGGAAATACGCTCTAT. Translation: CASSEISGNTLY. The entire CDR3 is CASSEISGNTLYF.

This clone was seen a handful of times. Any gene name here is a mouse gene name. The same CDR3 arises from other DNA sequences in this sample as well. The CDR3 loop is CASSLGTGGTEVFF. The sequenced part of the CDR3 DNA is TGTGCCAGCAGTCTGGGGACAGGAGGCACAGAAGTCTTC. The V and J genes are TRBV26 and TRBJ1-1, with TRBD1 matching 8 bases. The read is 1 residue too short to cover the CDR3 end, so that end is filled in from the germline J gene. The CDR3 runs to 14 residues. V trimming: 2 bases; J trimming: 4 bases; junction bases outside the gene matches: 3. The germline V gene has CDR1 KGHPV and CDR2 FQNQEV (reference sequence).

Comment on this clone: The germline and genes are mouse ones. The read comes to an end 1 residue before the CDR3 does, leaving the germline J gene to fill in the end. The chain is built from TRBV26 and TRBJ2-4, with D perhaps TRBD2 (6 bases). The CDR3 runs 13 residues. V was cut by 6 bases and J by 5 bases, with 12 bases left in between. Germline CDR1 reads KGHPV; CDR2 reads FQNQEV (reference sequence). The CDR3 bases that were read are TGTGCCAGCAGCCGGAGTGGGGGAAACACCTTGTAC. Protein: CASSRSGGNTLY. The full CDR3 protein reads CASSRSGGNTLYF.

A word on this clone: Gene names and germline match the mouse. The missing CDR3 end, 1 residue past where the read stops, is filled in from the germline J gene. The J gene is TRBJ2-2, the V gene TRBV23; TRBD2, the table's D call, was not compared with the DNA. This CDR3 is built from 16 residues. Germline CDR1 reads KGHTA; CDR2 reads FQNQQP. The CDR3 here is CSSSHDWGGATGQLYF. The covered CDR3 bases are TGCTCCAGCAGTCATGACTGGGGGGGTGCCACCGGGCAGCTCTAC.

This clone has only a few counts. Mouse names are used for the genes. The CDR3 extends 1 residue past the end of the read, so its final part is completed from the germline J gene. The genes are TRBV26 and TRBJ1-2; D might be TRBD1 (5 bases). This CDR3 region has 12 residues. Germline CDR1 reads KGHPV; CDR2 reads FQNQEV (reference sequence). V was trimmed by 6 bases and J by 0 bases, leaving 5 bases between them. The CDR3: CASRGANSDYTF. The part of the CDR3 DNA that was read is TGTGCCAGCAGAGGGGCAAACTCCGACTACACC. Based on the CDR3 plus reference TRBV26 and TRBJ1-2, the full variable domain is NSKVIQTPRYLVKGQGQKAKMRCIPEKGHPVVFWYQQNKNNEFKFLINFQNQEVLQQIDMTEKRFSAECPSNSPCSLEIQSSEAGDSALYLCASRGANSDYTFGSGTRLLVI.

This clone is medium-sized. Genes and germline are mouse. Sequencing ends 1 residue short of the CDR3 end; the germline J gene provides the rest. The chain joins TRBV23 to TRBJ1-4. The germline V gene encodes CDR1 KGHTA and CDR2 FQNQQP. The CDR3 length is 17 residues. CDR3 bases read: TGCTCCAGCAGCCCAATGGGGGGGTTAGTTTCCAACGAAAGATTATTT. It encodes CSSSPMGGLVSNERLF. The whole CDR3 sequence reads CSSSPMGGLVSNERLFF.

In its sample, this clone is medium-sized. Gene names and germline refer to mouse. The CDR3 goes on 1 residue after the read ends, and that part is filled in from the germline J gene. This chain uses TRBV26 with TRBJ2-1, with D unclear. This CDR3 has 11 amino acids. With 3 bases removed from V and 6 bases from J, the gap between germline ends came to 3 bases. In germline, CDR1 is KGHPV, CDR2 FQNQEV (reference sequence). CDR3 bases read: TGTGCCAGCAGTCTAGGTGCTGAGCAGTTC. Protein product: CASSLGAEQF. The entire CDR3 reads CASSLGAEQFF.

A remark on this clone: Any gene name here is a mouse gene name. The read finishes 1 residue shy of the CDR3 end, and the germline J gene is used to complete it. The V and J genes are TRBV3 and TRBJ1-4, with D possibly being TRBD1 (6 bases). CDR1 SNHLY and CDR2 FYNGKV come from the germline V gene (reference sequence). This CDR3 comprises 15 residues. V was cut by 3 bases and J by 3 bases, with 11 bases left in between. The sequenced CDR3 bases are TGTGCCAGCAGCTTCAGGGCAGGGGCCAACGAAAGATTATTT. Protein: CASSFRAGANERLF. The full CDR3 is CASSFRAGANERLFF.

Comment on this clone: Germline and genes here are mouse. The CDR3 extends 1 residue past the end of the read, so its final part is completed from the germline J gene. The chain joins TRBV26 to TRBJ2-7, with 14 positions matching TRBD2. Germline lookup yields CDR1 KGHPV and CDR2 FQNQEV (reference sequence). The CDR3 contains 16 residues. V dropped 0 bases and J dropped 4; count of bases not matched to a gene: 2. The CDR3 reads CASSLSGLGGRYEQYF. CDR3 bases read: TGTGCCAGCAGTCTGTCGGGACTGGGGGGGCGTTATGAACAGTAC.

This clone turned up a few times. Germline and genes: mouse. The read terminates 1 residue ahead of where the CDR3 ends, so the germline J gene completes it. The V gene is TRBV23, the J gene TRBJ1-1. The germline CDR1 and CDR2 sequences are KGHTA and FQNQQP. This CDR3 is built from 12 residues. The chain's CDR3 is CSSSQSSTEVFF. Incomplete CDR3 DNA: TGCTCCAGCAGTCAATCGAGTACAGAAGTCTTC.

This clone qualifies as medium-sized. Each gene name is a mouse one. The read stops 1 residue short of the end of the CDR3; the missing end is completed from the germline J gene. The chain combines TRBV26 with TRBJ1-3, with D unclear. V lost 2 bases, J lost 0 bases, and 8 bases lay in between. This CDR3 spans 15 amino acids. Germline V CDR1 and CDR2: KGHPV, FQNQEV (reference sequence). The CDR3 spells CASSLPPDSGNTLYF. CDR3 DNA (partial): TGTGCCAGCAGTCTGCCTCCAGATTCTGGAAATACGCTCTAT.

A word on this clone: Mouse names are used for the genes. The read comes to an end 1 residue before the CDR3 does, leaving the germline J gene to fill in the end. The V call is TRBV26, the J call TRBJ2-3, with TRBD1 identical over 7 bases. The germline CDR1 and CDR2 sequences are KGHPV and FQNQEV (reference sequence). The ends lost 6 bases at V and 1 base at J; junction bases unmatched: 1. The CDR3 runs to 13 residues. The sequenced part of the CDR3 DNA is TGTGCCAGCAGAGACAGGGGTGCAGAAACGCTGTAT. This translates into CASRDRGAETLY. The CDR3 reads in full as CASRDRGAETLYF.

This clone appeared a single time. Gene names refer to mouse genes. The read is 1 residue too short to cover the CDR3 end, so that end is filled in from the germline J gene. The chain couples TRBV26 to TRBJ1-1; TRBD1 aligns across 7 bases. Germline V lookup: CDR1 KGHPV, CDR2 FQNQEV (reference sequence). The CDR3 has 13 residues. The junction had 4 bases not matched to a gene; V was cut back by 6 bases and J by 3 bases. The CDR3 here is CASRRQGHTEVFF. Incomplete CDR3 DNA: TGTGCCAGCAGGCGACAGGGTCACACAGAAGTCTTC.

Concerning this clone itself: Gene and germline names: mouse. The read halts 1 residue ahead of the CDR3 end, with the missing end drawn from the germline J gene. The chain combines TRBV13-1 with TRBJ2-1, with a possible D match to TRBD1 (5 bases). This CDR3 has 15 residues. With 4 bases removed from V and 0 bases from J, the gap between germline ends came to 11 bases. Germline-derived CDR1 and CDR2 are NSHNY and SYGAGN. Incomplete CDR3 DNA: TGTGCCAGCAGTAGAGAGACAGATAACTATGCTGAGCAGTTC. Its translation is CASSRETDNYAEQF. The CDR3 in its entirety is CASSRETDNYAEQFF.

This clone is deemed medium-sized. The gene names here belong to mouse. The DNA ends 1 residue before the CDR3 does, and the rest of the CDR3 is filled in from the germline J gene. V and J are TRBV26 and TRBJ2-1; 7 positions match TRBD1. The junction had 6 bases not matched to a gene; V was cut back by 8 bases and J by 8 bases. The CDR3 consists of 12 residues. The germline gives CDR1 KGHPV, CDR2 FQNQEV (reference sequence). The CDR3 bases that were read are TGTGCCAGCGGCTCACAGGGGACTGAGCAGTTC. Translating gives CASGSQGTEQF. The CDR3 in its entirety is CASGSQGTEQFF.

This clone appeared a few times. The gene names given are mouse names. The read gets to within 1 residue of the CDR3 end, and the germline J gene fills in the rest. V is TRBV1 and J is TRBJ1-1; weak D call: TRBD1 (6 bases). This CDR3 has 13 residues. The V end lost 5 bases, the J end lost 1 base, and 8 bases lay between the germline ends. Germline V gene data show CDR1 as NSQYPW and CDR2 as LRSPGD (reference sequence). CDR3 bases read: TGCACCTGCAGTCCGGGACAAAACACAGAAGTCTTC. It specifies CTCSPGQNTEVF. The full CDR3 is CTCSPGQNTEVFF.

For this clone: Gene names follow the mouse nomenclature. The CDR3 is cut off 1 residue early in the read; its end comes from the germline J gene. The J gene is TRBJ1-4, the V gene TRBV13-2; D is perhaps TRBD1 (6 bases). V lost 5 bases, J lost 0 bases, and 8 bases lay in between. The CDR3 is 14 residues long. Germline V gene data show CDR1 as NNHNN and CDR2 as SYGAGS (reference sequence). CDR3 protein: CASGGHISNERLFF. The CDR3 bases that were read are TGTGCCAGCGGGGGACACATTTCCAACGAAAGATTATTT.

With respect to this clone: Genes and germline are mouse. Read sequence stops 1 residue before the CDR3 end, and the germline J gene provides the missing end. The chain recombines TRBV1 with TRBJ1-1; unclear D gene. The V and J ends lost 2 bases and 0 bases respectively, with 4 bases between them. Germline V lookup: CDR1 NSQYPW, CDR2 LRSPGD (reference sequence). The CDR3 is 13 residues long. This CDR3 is CTCSAQANTEVFF. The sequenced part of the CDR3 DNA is TGCACCTGCAGTGCACAAGCAAACACAGAAGTCTTC.

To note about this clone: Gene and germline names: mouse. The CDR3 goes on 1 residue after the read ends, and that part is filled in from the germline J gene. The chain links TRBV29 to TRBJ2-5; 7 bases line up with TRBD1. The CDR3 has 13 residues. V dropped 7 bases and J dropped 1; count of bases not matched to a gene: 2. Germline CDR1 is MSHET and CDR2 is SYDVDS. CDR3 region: CASKDRDQDTQYF. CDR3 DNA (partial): TGTGCTAGCAAAGACAGGGACCAAGACACCCAGTAC. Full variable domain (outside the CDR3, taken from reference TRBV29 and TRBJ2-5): DMKVTQMPRYLIKRMGENVLLECGQDMSHETMYWYRQDPGLGLQLIYISYDVDSNSEGDIPKGYRVSRKKREHFSLILDSAKTNQTSVYFCASKDRDQDTQYFGPGTRLLVL.

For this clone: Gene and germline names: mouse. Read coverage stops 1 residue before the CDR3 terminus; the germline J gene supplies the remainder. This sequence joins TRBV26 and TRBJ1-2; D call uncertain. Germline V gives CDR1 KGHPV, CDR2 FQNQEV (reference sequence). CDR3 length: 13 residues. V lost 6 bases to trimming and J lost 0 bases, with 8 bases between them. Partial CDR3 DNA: TGTGCCAGCAGCCTGCAAACAAACTCCGACTACACC. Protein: CASSLQTNSDYT. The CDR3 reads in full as CASSLQTNSDYTF.

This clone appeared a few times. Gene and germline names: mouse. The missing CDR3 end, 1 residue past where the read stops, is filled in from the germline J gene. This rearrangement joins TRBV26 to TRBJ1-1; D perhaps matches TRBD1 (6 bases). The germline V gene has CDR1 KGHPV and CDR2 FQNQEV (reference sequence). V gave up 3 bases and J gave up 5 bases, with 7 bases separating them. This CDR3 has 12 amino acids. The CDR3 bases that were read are TGTGCCAGCAGTCTAGGGACAACAGAAGTCTTC. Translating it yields CASSLGTTEVF. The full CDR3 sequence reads CASSLGTTEVFF.